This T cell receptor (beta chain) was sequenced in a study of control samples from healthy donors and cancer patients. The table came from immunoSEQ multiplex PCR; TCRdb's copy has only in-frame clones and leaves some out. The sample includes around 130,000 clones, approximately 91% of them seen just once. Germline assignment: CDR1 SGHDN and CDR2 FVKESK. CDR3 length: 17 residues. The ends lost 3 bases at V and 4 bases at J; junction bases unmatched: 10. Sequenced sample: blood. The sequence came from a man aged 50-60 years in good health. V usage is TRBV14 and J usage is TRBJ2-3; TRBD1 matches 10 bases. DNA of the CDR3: TGTGCCAGCAGCCACCGGTCCGGGACAGGGGTCCCAGATACGCAGTATTTT. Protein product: CASSHRSGTGVPDTQYF.